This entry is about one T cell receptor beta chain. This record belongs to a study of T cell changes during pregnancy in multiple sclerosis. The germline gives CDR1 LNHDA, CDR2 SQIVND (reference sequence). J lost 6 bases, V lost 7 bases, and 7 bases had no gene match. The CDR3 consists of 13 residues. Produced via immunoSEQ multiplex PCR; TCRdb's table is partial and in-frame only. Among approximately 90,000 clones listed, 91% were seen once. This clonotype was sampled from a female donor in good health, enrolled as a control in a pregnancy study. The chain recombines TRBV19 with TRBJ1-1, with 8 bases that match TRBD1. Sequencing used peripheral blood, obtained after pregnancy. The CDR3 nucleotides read TGTGCCAGTAAAGACAGGGGAGTCCCTGAAGCTTTCTTT. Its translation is CASKDRGVPEAFF.